Listed below are T cell receptor beta chains from one sample, sequenced in a study of blood T cells in healthy people across ages. A single record per CDR3 protein comes from TCRdb applying MiXCR to the 5' RACE reads. Of 1.8 million or so distinct CDR3 sequences in the sample, about two fifths were seen once. The sample comprised blood. All receptors come from a human donor in good health. CDR3s include the opening cysteine and the closing phenylalanine or tryptophan. A D gene is named only where the DNA matches it firmly. The size entry is marked missing in some rows and otherwise reads once, few, many or a size class.

size: once; J: TRBJ1-5; V: TRBV3-1; D: -; DNA: TGTGCCAGCAGCCAGTCGGGCTCGAGCAATCAGCCCCAGCATTTT; CDR3: CASSQSGSSNQPQHF
size: -; J: TRBJ2-3; V: TRBV5-5; D: -; DNA: TGTGCCAGCAGCTTGGAGGTAGGGGACACTGATACGCAGTATTTT; CDR3: CASSLEVGDTDTQYF
size: -; J: TRBJ1-2; V: TRBV29-1; D: -; DNA: TGCAGCGTTGAATTGGGGACCGGGCTGGGCTACACCTTC; CDR3: CSVELGTGLGYTF
size: -; J: TRBJ1-1; V: TRBV6-2/TRBV6-3; D: -; DNA: TGTGCCAGCATGACCTCCAGGGCGAACACTGAAGCTTTCTTT; CDR3: CASMTSRANTEAFF
size: -; J: TRBJ2-1; V: TRBV10-3; D: -; DNA: TGTGCCATCATCCCCCCGGGACAGTTCTTC; CDR3: CAIIPPGQFF
size: -; J: TRBJ2-1; V: TRBV3-1; D: -; DNA: TGTGCCAGCAGCCAAGAGTTCAGGGGGGATGTCAATGAGCAGTTCTTC; CDR3: CASSQEFRGDVNEQFF
size: -; J: TRBJ2-4; V: TRBV18; D: TRBD1; DNA: TGTGCCAGCTCACCACCAGGACAGGGGGGAGCCAAAAACATTCAGTACTTC; CDR3: CASSPPGQGGAKNIQYF
size: -; J: TRBJ2-1; V: TRBV12-3/TRBV12-4; D: TRBD2; DNA: TGTGCCAGCAGGCGCACGGGGGGGCCAAGGGATGAGCAGTTCTTC; CDR3: CASRRTGGPRDEQFF
size: -; J: TRBJ2-3; V: TRBV20-1; D: TRBD2; DNA: TGCAGTGCTAGCACTAGCGGGAGCACAGATACGCAGTATTTT; CDR3: CSASTSGSTDTQYF
size: -; J: TRBJ2-1; V: TRBV29-1; D: TRBD2; DNA: TGCAGCGTTCGGGGGGGCCTCAATGAGCAGTTCTTC; CDR3: CSVRGGLNEQFF
size: -; J: TRBJ1-1; V: TRBV10-3; D: -; DNA: TGTGCCATCAAACCGGACAGATTGAACACTGAAGCTTTCTTT; CDR3: CAIKPDRLNTEAFF
size: once; J: TRBJ1-5; V: TRBV6-5; D: -; DNA: TGTGCCAGCAGACCAGGGAACAATCAGCCCCAGCATTTT; CDR3: CASRPGNNQPQHF
size: few; J: TRBJ1-3; V: TRBV7-9; D: -; DNA: TGTGCCAGCAGCTTAACCCACTTATATTTT; CDR3: CASSLTHLYF
size: -; J: TRBJ1-2; V: TRBV12-3/TRBV12-4; D: -; DNA: TGTGCCAGCAGACTAAACGACCAGCGGGACTACACCTTC; CDR3: CASRLNDQRDYTF
size: few; J: TRBJ2-3; V: TRBV6-4; D: TRBD1; DNA: TGTGCCAGCAGTACAACGTCGACAGGGGGCACAGATACGCAGTATTTT; CDR3: CASSTTSTGGTDTQYF
size: -; J: TRBJ2-3; V: TRBV29-1; D: -; DNA: TGCAGCGTACCGGACCAGGGCAGGGCCACAGATACGCAGTATTTT; CDR3: CSVPDQGRATDTQYF
size: few; J: TRBJ2-1; V: TRBV7-3; D: -; DNA: TGTGCCAGCAGCCGAAAGCAGGCCGGGAAAAATGAGCAGTTCTTC; CDR3: CASSRKQAGKNEQFF
size: -; J: TRBJ2-7; V: TRBV6-2/TRBV6-3; D: -; DNA: TGTGCCAGCGGGAATGGGGACGAGCAGTACTTC; CDR3: CASGNGDEQYF
size: -; J: TRBJ1-2; V: TRBV15; D: -; DNA: TGTGCCACCAGCAGAGTTCCTTCCTATGGCTACACCTTC; CDR3: CATSRVPSYGYTF
size: -; J: TRBJ2-1; V: TRBV7-3; D: TRBD1; DNA: TGTGCCAGCAGCCGACAGGGTCAAAGTAACAATGAGCAGTTCTTC; CDR3: CASSRQGQSNNEQFF
size: -; J: TRBJ2-3; V: TRBV29-1; D: -; DNA: TGCAGCGTTGCGCCGGGGGCCGTCGGAGATACGCAGTATTTT; CDR3: CSVAPGAVGDTQYF
size: -; J: TRBJ1-6; V: TRBV7-9; D: TRBD1; DNA: TGTGCCAGCAGCTTCGCGACAGGGTCGAATTCACCCCTCCACTTT; CDR3: CASSFATGSNSPLHF
size: -; J: TRBJ2-1; V: TRBV29-1; D: TRBD2; DNA: TGCAGCGTTGATTCGACTAGCGGGGGGGCAAATGAGCAGTTCTTC; CDR3: CSVDSTSGGANEQFF
size: -; J: TRBJ2-3; V: TRBV7-2; D: TRBD2; DNA: TGTGCCAGCACCCTCTTGAGAACTAGCGGGGGATTTACAGATACGCAGTATTTT; CDR3: CASTLLRTSGGFTDTQYF
size: few; J: TRBJ2-2; V: TRBV12-5; D: -; DNA: TGTGCTAGTGGTTCACCCGGGGAGCTGTTTTTT; CDR3: CASGSPGELFF
size: few; J: TRBJ2-1; V: TRBV6-2/TRBV6-3; D: TRBD2; DNA: TGTGCCAGCAGTCTTTGGGGCGGGAGATACAATGAGCAGTTCTTC; CDR3: CASSLWGGRYNEQFF
size: few; J: TRBJ2-5; V: TRBV28; D: -; DNA: TGTGCCAGCAGTTATGGGTCTAGAGAGACCCAGTACTTC; CDR3: CASSYGSRETQYF
size: few; J: TRBJ2-5; V: TRBV7-2; D: -; DNA: TGTGCCAGCAGCTTAGTTAGGTACCAAGAGACCCAGTACTTC; CDR3: CASSLVRYQETQYF